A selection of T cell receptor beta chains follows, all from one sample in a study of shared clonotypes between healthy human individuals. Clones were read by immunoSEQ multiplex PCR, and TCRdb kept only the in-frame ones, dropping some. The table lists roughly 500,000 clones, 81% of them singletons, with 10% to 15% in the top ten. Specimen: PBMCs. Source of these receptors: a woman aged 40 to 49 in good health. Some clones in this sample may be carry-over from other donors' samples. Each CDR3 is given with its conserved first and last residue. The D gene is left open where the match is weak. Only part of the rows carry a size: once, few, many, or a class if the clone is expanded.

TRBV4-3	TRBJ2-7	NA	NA	TGCGCCAGCAGCCATAGCGGAACCTCCTACGAGCAGTACTTC	CASSHSGTSYEQYF
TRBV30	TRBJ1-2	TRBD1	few	TGTGCCTGGACAGGGGGGAACTATGGCTACACCTTC	CAWTGGNYGYTF
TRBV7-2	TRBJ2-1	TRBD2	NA	TGTGCCAGCAGCTTAGCGGGTAGCGGGGAGGGAGGCCCAGAGCAGTTCTTC	CASSLAGSGEGGPEQFF
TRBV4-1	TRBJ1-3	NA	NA	TGCGCCAGCAGCCAACAGGGCTGGGGAAACACCATATATTTT	CASSQQGWGNTIYF
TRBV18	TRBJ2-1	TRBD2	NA	TGTGCCAGCTCGCGGACTAGCGCCGCCTACAATGAGCAGTTCTTC	CASSRTSAAYNEQFF
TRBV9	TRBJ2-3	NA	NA	TGTGCCAGCAGCGTGGGGATAGCGTTTAGCACAGATACGCAGTATTTT	CASSVGIAFSTDTQYF
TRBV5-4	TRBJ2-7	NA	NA	TGTGCCAGCAGCTTGAACAGGGCCCCCTACGAGCAGTACTTC	CASSLNRAPYEQYF
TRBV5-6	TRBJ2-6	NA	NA	TGTGCCAGCAGCCAAGAGACAGCGTACTCTGGGGCCAACGTCCTGACTTTC	CASSQETAYSGANVLTF
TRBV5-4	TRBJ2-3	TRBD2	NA	TGTGCCAGCAGCTCGGCTAGCGGGAGGACAGATACGCAGTATTTT	CASSSASGRTDTQYF
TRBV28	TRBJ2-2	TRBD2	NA	TGTGCCAGCAGTTTGGGCGGGAGGGGAACCGGGGAGCTGTTTTTT	CASSLGGRGTGELFF
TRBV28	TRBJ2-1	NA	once	TGTGCCAGCAGCAATTACAATGAGCAGTTCTTC	CASSNYNEQFF
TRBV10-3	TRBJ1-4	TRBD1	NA	TGTGCCATCAGTGAGTCGGGACAGTTGTCGGATGAAAAACTGTTTTTT	CAISESGQLSDEKLFF
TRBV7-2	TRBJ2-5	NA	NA	TGTGCCAGCAGCTCCGGAGCAGCCAAGCAAGAGACCCAGTACTTC	CASSSGAAKQETQYF
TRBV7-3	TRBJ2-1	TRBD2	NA	TGTGCCAGCAGCTTAATACTAGCGGGAGGGCTAAATGAGCAGTTCTTC	CASSLILAGGLNEQFF
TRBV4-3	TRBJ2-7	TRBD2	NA	TGCGCCAGCAGCCAAGATTTCCTAGCGGGAGACTACGAGCAGTACTTC	CASSQDFLAGDYEQYF
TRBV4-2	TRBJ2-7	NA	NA	TGTGCCAGCAGCCAAGATTTTGGGACCCTACCCTACGAGCAGTACTTC	CASSQDFGTLPYEQYF
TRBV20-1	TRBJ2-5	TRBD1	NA	TGCAGTGCTAGAAGGGGGCCCACCCAGTACTTC	CSARRGPTQYF
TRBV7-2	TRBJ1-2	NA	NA	TGTGCCAGCAGAGCGGACGGGAACTATGGCTACACCTTC	CASRADGNYGYTF
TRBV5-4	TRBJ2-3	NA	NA	TGTGCCAGCAGCTTGGTTGGGGGGACTAGCACAGATACGCAGTATTTT	CASSLVGGTSTDTQYF
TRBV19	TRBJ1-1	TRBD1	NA	TGTGCCAGTAGGGTGACAGGGAGAGACACTGAAGCTTTCTTT	CASRVTGRDTEAFF
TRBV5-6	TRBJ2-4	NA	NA	TGTGCCAGCAGCTTTGCCAGGGCACTAGCCAAAAACATTCAGTACTTC	CASSFARALAKNIQYF
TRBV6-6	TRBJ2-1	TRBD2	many	TGTGCCAGCAGTGCGGGACTAGCGGGAGGAAATGAGCAGTTCTTC	CASSAGLAGGNEQFF
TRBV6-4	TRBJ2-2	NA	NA	TGTGCCAGCAGTGTTGAACGCACCGGGGAGCTGTTTTTT	CASSVERTGELFF
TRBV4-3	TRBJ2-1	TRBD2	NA	TGCGCCAGCAGCCCACTCCCGGCTAGCGGCCTTGGGAATGAGCAGTTCTTC	CASSPLPASGLGNEQFF
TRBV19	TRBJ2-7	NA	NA	TGTGCCAGTAGGCCCCAGGGGAGAAACGAGCAGTACTTC	CASRPQGRNEQYF
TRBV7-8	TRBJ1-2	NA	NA	TGTGCCAGCAGCTTTCTTGCTGAGTTTTATGGCTACACCTTC	CASSFLAEFYGYTF
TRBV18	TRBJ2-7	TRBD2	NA	TGTGCCAGCTCACCAAGCGGACTAGCGGGAGATGGGGAGCAGTACTTC	CASSPSGLAGDGEQYF
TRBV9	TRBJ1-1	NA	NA	TGTGCCAGCAGCGTACAGCCCACCGCCACTGAAGCTTTCTTT	CASSVQPTATEAFF
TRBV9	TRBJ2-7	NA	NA	TGTGCCAGCAGCACACATAGCGAGAGCTCCTACGAGCAGTACTTC	CASSTHSESSYEQYF
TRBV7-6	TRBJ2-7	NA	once	TGTGCCAGCAGCCGGGCGGCAGGGCTTAGGGAGCAGTACTTC	CASSRAAGLREQYF
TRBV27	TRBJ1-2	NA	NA	TGTGCCAGCAGACGGGGACAAGCGATCTATGGCTACACCTTC	CASRRGQAIYGYTF
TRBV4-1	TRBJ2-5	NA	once	TGCGCCAGCAGCCAAGAAGGGGGGCCAGCGAAAGAGACCCAGTACTTC	CASSQEGGPAKETQYF
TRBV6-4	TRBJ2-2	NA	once	TGTGCCAGCAGTGGGGGGACAACTACGAACACCGGGGAGCTGTTTTTT	CASSGGTTTNTGELFF
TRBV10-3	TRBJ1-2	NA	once	TGTGCCACCCTATCCGGGACAACCGATGGCTACACCTTC	CATLSGTTDGYTF
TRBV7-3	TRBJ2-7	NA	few	TGTGCCAGCAGCTTTTCCCCCGGGGTCGAGCAGTACTTC	CASSFSPGVEQYF
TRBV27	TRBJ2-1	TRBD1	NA	TGTGCCAGCAGCCTCCTCCCAGGGGGTACCAATGAGCAGTTCTTC	CASSLLPGGTNEQFF
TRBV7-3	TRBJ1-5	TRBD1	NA	TGTGCCAGCAGCAGCCGACAGGGGCCGTATAGCAATCAGCCCCAGCATTTT	CASSSRQGPYSNQPQHF
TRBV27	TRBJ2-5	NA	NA	TGTGCCAGCAGTTTTTTCAGGTCCGAGGCCCAGTACTTC	CASSFFRSEAQYF
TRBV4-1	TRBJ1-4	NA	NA	TGCGCCAGCAGCCCCCGGGGGGGGTCTGCTAATGAAAAACTGTTTTTT	CASSPRGGSANEKLFF
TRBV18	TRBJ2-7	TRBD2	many	TGTGCCAGCTCAGGGGCGCGGGAGTGGTACTTC	CASSGAREWYF
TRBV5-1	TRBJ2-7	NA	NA	TGCGCCAGCAACCCAGGTCTCTCCTACGAGCAGTACTTC	CASNPGLSYEQYF
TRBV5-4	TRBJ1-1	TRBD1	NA	TGTGCCAGCAGCTACGCGCAGGGGGCCACTGAAGCTTTCTTT	CASSYAQGATEAFF
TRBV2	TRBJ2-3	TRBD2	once	TGTGCCACCCTTAGCGGGCAGGGCCCAGATACGCAGTATTTT	CATLSGQGPDTQYF
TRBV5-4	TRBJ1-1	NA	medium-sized	TGTGCCAGCAGCAATATCGTGGTTGACACTGAAGCTTTCTTT	CASSNIVVDTEAFF
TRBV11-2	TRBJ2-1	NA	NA	TGTGCCAGCAGCTTAACCCGGGCGGACTCCTACAATGAGCAGTTCTTC	CASSLTRADSYNEQFF
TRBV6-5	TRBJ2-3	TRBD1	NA	TGTGCCAGCAGGACGCGGACAGGGCGCGCAGATACGCAGTATTTT	CASRTRTGRADTQYF
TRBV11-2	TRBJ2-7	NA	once	TGTGCCAGCAGCTTAGATGGAGTGGAGAGGGCCTACGAGCAGTACTTC	CASSLDGVERAYEQYF
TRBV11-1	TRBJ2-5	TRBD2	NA	TGTGCCAGCAGCTTGGAGCGCGGGAGGGAAGAGACCCAGTACTTC	CASSLERGREETQYF
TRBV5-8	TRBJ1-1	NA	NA	TGTGCCACCGCAGGGCTCACTGAAGCTTTCTTT	CATAGLTEAFF
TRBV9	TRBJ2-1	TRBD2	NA	TGTGCCAGCAGCAATAGCGGGAGTGTCCACAATGAGCAGTTCTTC	CASSNSGSVHNEQFF
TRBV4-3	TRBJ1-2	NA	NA	TGCGCCAGCAGCCCCGAAACAGGGTCTGGCTATGGCTACACCTTC	CASSPETGSGYGYTF
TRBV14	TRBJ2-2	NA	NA	TGTGCCAGCAGCCTAAGACTAGGATCCGGGGAGCTGTTTTTT	CASSLRLGSGELFF
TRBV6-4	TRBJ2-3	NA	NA	TGTGCCAGCAGTGACGGGGGTCCGACAGATACGCAGTATTTT	CASSDGGPTDTQYF
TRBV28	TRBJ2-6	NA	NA	TGTGCCAGCAGTTCCCAACCTACAGGTCCTGGGGCCAACGTCCTGACTTTC	CASSSQPTGPGANVLTF
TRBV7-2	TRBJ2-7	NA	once	TGTGCCAGCAGCTTAGCCAGGGACGGCGAGCAGTACTTC	CASSLARDGEQYF
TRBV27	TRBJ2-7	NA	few	TGTGCCAGCAGTTTAAGGGGGGATGGGGGATCCTACGAGCAGTACTTC	CASSLRGDGGSYEQYF
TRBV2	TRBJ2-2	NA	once	TGTGCCAGCAGTGGCGACGCTACCGGGGAGCTGTTTTTT	CASSGDATGELFF
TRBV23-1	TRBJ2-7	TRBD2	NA	TGCGCCAGCAGTCAGGTTAGCGGGATTTTGGGCGAGCAGTACTTC	CASSQVSGILGEQYF
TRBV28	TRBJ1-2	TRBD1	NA	TGTGCCAGCAGTTCGCGGGACAGAGATGGCTACACCTTC	CASSSRDRDGYTF